This is a list of T cell receptor beta chains from one sample in a study of cytomegalovirus exposure and HLA in healthy donors. The protocol was immunoSEQ multiplex PCR, while the TCRdb copy is restricted to in-frame clones and leaves out a portion. The sample holds about 100,000 clones; 76% are singletons and the top ten take roughly 4%. The sample was PBMCs. These receptors came from a man aged 35 to 55 in good health and CMV-seronegative. The CDR3 runs from the conserved cysteine through the conserved F or W. Fields, in order: J gene, clone size, D gene, V gene, CDR3 protein, CDR3 DNA. D genes are given only for firm matches. A clone size is listed for some rows: how often the clone was seen (once, few, many), or a class if it is expanded.

j_call: TRBJ2-2; clone_size: -; d_call: -; v_call: TRBV5-1; cdr3_aa: CASSPGTANTGELFF; cdr3_nt: TGCGCCAGCAGCCCAGGGACTGCGAACACCGGGGAGCTGTTTTTT
j_call: TRBJ1-5; clone_size: -; d_call: TRBD1; v_call: TRBV30; cdr3_aa: CAWGQQGNQPQHF; cdr3_nt: TGTGCCTGGGGCCAACAGGGGAATCAGCCCCAGCATTTT
j_call: TRBJ2-3; clone_size: few; d_call: TRBD2; v_call: TRBV5-4; cdr3_aa: CASRWDYTDTQYF; cdr3_nt: TGTGCCAGCAGGTGGGACTACACAGATACGCAGTATTTT
j_call: TRBJ2-5; clone_size: -; d_call: -; v_call: TRBV6-5; cdr3_aa: CASSGSRNQETQYF; cdr3_nt: TGTGCCAGCAGTGGGAGTAGAAACCAAGAGACCCAGTACTTC
j_call: TRBJ2-3; clone_size: -; d_call: -; v_call: TRBV4-3; cdr3_aa: CASSQTRQGPSGTDTQYF; cdr3_nt: TGCGCCAGCAGCCAAACCCGACAGGGACCTAGCGGCACAGATACGCAGTATTTT
j_call: TRBJ1-3; clone_size: -; d_call: -; v_call: TRBV5-4; cdr3_aa: CASSQGGSGNTIYF; cdr3_nt: TGCGCCAGCAGCCAAGGAGGCTCTGGAAACACCATATATTTT
j_call: TRBJ1-2; clone_size: -; d_call: TRBD1; v_call: TRBV5-1; cdr3_aa: CASSLGTGTNYGYTF; cdr3_nt: TGCGCCAGCAGCTTGGGGACAGGAACTAACTATGGCTACACCTTC
j_call: TRBJ2-5; clone_size: -; d_call: TRBD1; v_call: TRBV5-1; cdr3_aa: CASSLDGDRQETQYF; cdr3_nt: TGCGCCAGCAGCTTGGATGGGGACAGGCAAGAGACCCAGTACTTC
j_call: TRBJ1-6; clone_size: -; d_call: -; v_call: TRBV11-2; cdr3_aa: CASAQGANSPLHF; cdr3_nt: TGTGCCAGCGCACAGGGCGCCAATTCACCCCTCCACTTT
j_call: TRBJ1-6; clone_size: -; d_call: -; v_call: TRBV7-6; cdr3_aa: CASSLESGYSPLHF; cdr3_nt: TGTGCCAGCAGCTTAGAGTCGGGATATTCACCCCTCCACTTT
j_call: TRBJ1-1; clone_size: -; d_call: TRBD1; v_call: TRBV9; cdr3_aa: CASSEQGSGNTEAFF; cdr3_nt: TGTGCCAGCAGCGAACAGGGGAGTGGGAACACTGAAGCTTTCTTT
j_call: TRBJ1-1; clone_size: -; d_call: TRBD1; v_call: TRBV15; cdr3_aa: CATSSQGAAEAFF; cdr3_nt: TGTGCCACCAGCAGCCAGGGGGCCGCTGAAGCTTTCTTT
j_call: TRBJ1-5; clone_size: -; d_call: -; v_call: TRBV2; cdr3_aa: CASSRMDSPNQPQHF; cdr3_nt: TGTGCCAGCAGTCGGATGGACAGCCCGAATCAGCCCCAGCATTTT
j_call: TRBJ1-1; clone_size: -; d_call: -; v_call: TRBV10-2; cdr3_aa: CASSERGRGITEAFF; cdr3_nt: TGCGCCAGCAGTGAGAGGGGCAGGGGAATCACTGAAGCTTTCTTT
j_call: TRBJ2-3; clone_size: -; d_call: TRBD2; v_call: TRBV18; cdr3_aa: CASSPKTSGADTQYF; cdr3_nt: TGTGCCAGCTCACCAAAGACTAGCGGGGCTGATACGCAGTATTTT
j_call: TRBJ1-2; clone_size: -; d_call: TRBD1; v_call: TRBV28; cdr3_aa: CASSLPGTGGRKGYTF; cdr3_nt: TGTGCCAGCAGTTTACCTGGGACAGGGGGCAGAAAGGGCTACACCTTC
j_call: TRBJ1-1; clone_size: -; d_call: -; v_call: TRBV19; cdr3_aa: CASSERVYTEAFF; cdr3_nt: TGTGCCAGTTCTGAGAGGGTTTACACTGAAGCTTTCTTT
j_call: TRBJ2-7; clone_size: -; d_call: -; v_call: TRBV27; cdr3_aa: CASSSQGEDYEQYF; cdr3_nt: TGTGCCAGCAGTTCTCAGGGGGAGGATTACGAGCAGTACTTC
j_call: TRBJ1-5; clone_size: -; d_call: -; v_call: TRBV27; cdr3_aa: CASSLGRSNQPQHF; cdr3_nt: TGTGCCAGCAGTTTGGGCAGGAGCAATCAGCCCCAGCATTTT
j_call: TRBJ1-2; clone_size: -; d_call: -; v_call: TRBV28; cdr3_aa: CASSFKGGYTF; cdr3_nt: TGTGCCAGCAGTTTCAAGGGGGGCTACACCTTC